Listed here are 24 T cell receptor beta chains from one sample, sequenced in a study of T-cell reconstitution after alpha-beta-depleted transplantation in children. The library targeted TCRbeta and was prepared with unique molecular identifiers. TCRdb re-analysed the PCR reads in MiXCR, keeping a single row per CDR3 protein. The table includes about 500,000 distinct CDR3 sequences, around a third detected once. The material sequenced was PBMCs from the stem cell graft donor, taken from the stem cell graft. Receptors were obtained from a human donor who donated a stem cell graft to a child with aplastic anemia.

At least ten counts were recorded for this clonotype. This rearrangement joins TRBV7-2 to TRBJ2-5; D is possibly TRBD1 or TRBD2 (5 bases each). This CDR3 contains 14 residues. Trimming removed 1 base from V and 0 bases from J, with 6 bases in between. Looked up from germline, CDR1 is SGHTA and CDR2 is FQGNSA. The CDR3 reads CASSLGGYQETQYF. In DNA, the CDR3 is TGTGCCAGCAGCTTAGGGGGGTACCAAGAGACCCAGTACTTC.

A few counts support this clonotype. The CDR3 sequence: CASSPRQGKTEAFF. The CDR3 coding sequence is TGTGCCAGCAGCCCCCGACAGGGGAAGACTGAAGCTTTCTTT. The chain recombines TRBV7-9 with TRBJ1-1; 8 bases map to TRBD1. This CDR3 is built from 14 residues. Trimming at V came to 5 bases and at J to 5 bases, leaving 7 bases not matched to a gene. Looked up from germline, CDR1 is SEHNR and CDR2 is FQNEAQ (reference sequence).

This clonotype was seen a handful of times. This chain uses TRBV7-2 with TRBJ2-2; D gene ambiguous. V dropped 3 bases and J dropped 6 bases, with 5 bases sitting between them. There are 12 residues in the CDR3. Germline-derived CDR1 and CDR2 are SGHTA and FQGNSA. The CDR3 sequence is CASSFLAGELFF. The CDR3 DNA is TGTGCCAGCAGCTTCTTGGCCGGGGAGCTGTTTTTT. The full variable domain, rest sourced from reference TRBV7-2 and TRBJ2-2, is GAGVSQSPSNKVTEKGKDVELRCDPISGHTALYWYRQSLGQGLEFLIYFQGNSAPDKSGLPSDRFSAERTGGSVSTLTIQRTQQEDSAVYLCASSFLAGELFFGEGSRLTVL.

This chain links TRBV7-2 with TRBJ1-4, with D uncertain. V was shortened by 1 base and J by 2 bases, with 11 bases between the two germline ends. Germline CDR1 reads SGHTA; CDR2 reads FQGNSA. The CDR3 totals 16 residues. The chain's CDR3 is CASSLGRWDTNEKLFF. CDR3 coding DNA: TGTGCCAGCAGCTTAGGGAGATGGGATACTAATGAAAAACTGTTTTTT.

The rearrangement uses TRBV3-1 and TRBJ2-1, with D possibly matching TRBD2 (5 bases). Germline-derived CDR1 and CDR2 are LGHDT and YNNKEL (reference sequence). The V and J ends lost 0 bases and 9 bases respectively, with 9 bases between them. This CDR3 has 13 amino acids. The CDR3 region is CASSQDSVAEQFF. The DNA of the CDR3 is TGTGCCAGCAGCCAAGATAGCGTCGCTGAGCAGTTCTTC.

This rearrangement joins TRBV12-3 or TRBV12-4 to TRBJ2-1; D is perhaps TRBD2 (6 bases). There are 15 residues in the CDR3. Trimming removed 5 bases at V and 3 bases at J, with 14 bases between. For the CDR3, the DNA is TGTGCCAGCAGTCGGAGCGGGCCAAACTACAATGAGCAGTTCTTC. Translation gives CASSRSGPNYNEQFF.

In this sample, this clonotype turned up a few times. The chain has TRBV20-1 and TRBJ2-7, with 9 positions matching TRBD1. The CDR3 is 13 amino acids. Germline CDR1 DFQATT, CDR2 SNEGSKA (reference sequence). V shed 5 bases, J shed 2 bases, and the junction held 4 bases outside the gene matches. Here the CDR3 DNA reads TGCAGTGCTGAACAGGGGGCAACCTACGAGCAGTACTTC. Translated: CSAEQGATYEQYF.

This clonotype has only a few counts. This rearrangement joins TRBV7-2 to TRBJ2-1, with 7 nucleotides matching TRBD2. This CDR3 is 15 amino acids long. Germline V gene lookup returns CDR1 SGHTA and CDR2 FQGNSA. The J segment lost 0 bases and the V segment lost 3 bases, leaving 2 bases of the junction unmatched. DNA of the CDR3: TGTGCCAGCAGCTTGCGGGAGAACTCCTACAATGAGCAGTTCTTC. Translating it yields CASSLRENSYNEQFF.

This clonotype was seen a handful of times. DNA of the CDR3: TGTGCCAGCAGCGCGGGACTAGCCGCAGATACGCAGTATTTT. It specifies CASSAGLAADTQYF. The chain combines TRBV7-2 with TRBJ2-3; 9 bases are a match to TRBD2. V was pared by 5 bases and J by 4 bases, with 4 bases of the junction left unmatched. Germline V gene data show CDR1 as SGHTA and CDR2 as FQGNSA. The CDR3 totals 14 residues.

V is TRBV20-1 and J is TRBJ2-7, with 12 bases fitting TRBD2. The CDR3 runs to 16 residues. After removal of 6 bases from V and 4 bases from J, the junction contained 13 bases not matched to a gene. CDR1 is DFQATT and CDR2 is SNEGSKA in the germline V gene (reference sequence). CDR3 sequence reads: CSALTSGRSFQYEQYF. The CDR3, as DNA: TGCAGTGCCCTGACTAGCGGGAGATCGTTTCAGTACGAGCAGTACTTC.

A single count supports this clonotype. This sequence joins TRBV12-3 or TRBV12-4 and TRBJ2-7; D is possibly TRBD2 (6 bases). V shed 1 base and J shed 5 bases, with 12 bases lying between them. The length of the CDR3 is 14 residues. CDR3 sequence reads: CASSLGTTSHEQYF. CDR3 sequence (DNA): TGTGCCAGCAGTTTAGGGACTACTTCTCACGAGCAGTACTTC.

V gene TRBV7-2 combines with J gene TRBJ1-5, with D possibly matching TRBD1 (5 bases). This CDR3 is built from 16 residues. V dropped 5 bases and J dropped 3 bases, with 17 bases sitting between them. The germline gives CDR1 SGHTA, CDR2 FQGNSA. CDR3 sequence (DNA): TGTGCCAGCAGCCCCTTTGGGGCAGGGTTCAATCAGCCCCAGCATTTT. It yields the protein CASSPFGAGFNQPQHF. Full variable domain (outside the CDR3, taken from reference TRBV7-2 and TRBJ1-5): GAGVSQSPSNKVTEKGKDVELRCDPISGHTALYWYRQSLGQGLEFLIYFQGNSAPDKSGLPSDRFSAERTGGSVSTLTIQRTQQEDSAVYLCASSPFGAGFNQPQHFGDGTRLSIL.

V and J are TRBV27 and TRBJ2-2; 13 nucleotides align to TRBD2. The J segment lost 6 bases and the V segment lost 5 bases, leaving 15 bases of the junction unmatched. Germline V gives CDR1 MNHEY, CDR2 SMNVEV (reference sequence). The CDR3 is 19 amino acids. CDR3 region: CASSPQPGLAGVGAGELFF. The CDR3 DNA follows: TGTGCCAGCAGTCCCCAGCCTGGACTAGCGGGAGTCGGGGCCGGGGAGCTGTTTTTT.

V and J are TRBV27 and TRBJ2-7; either TRBD1 or TRBD2 may supply D (6 bases each). CDR1 MNHEY and CDR2 SMNVEV come from the germline V gene (reference sequence). The CDR3 contains 15 residues. V was trimmed by 0 bases and J by 5 bases, leaving 14 bases between them. The CDR3 loop is CASSLSHKGGNEQYF. CDR3 nucleotide sequence: TGTGCCAGCAGTTTATCCCACAAAGGGGGGAACGAGCAGTACTTC.

This rearrangement joins TRBV9 to TRBJ1-2; TRBD1 is a possible D gene (6 bases). V was trimmed by 4 bases and J by 2 bases, leaving 12 bases between them. The CDR3 length is 14 residues. Per germline, CDR1 SGDLS and CDR2 YYNGEE. CDR3 nucleotide sequence: TGTGCCAGCAGCTCAGTGGACAGAAACTATGGCTACACCTTC. Its translation: CASSSVDRNYGYTF. The complete variable domain, with remaining parts taken from reference TRBV9 and TRBJ1-2, reads DSGVTQTPKHLITATGQRVTLRCSPRSGDLSVYWYQQSLDQGLQFLIQYYNGEERAKGNILERFSAQQFPDLHSELNLSSLELGDSALYFCASSSVDRNYGYTFGSGTRLTVV.

The rearrangement links TRBV13 to TRBJ2-7, with D maybe TRBD2 (5 bases). The germline V gene has CDR1 PRHDT and CDR2 FYEKMQ (reference sequence). Trimming left V 5 bases short and J 6 bases short, with 11 bases between. This CDR3 has 12 amino acids. CDR3 sequence: CASSPGLTEQYF. The CDR3 DNA is TGTGCCAGCAGCCCCGGACTGACCGAGCAGTACTTC.

A few counts support this clonotype. The rearrangement uses TRBV24-1 and TRBJ2-7; TRBD2 might be the D (6 bases). V lost 10 bases and J lost 5, with 14 bases in between. From germline, CDR1 is KGHDR and CDR2 SFDVKD. The CDR3 spans 12 residues. The DNA of the CDR3 is TGTGCCACGGCAGGGAAGCGGGACGAGCAGTACTTC. Amino acid sequence: CATAGKRDEQYF.

J is TRBJ2-2 and V is TRBV5-1; 9 bases are shared with TRBD1. Unmatched junction bases numbered 11, after V lost 5 bases and J lost 9 bases. The CDR3 runs 15 residues. CDR1 SGHRS and CDR2 YFSETQ come from the germline V gene. The CDR3 sequence: CASSRANRGPRELFF. In nucleotides, the CDR3 is TGCGCCAGCAGTCGAGCTAACAGGGGGCCGAGGGAGCTGTTTTTT.

The chain recombines TRBV5-6 with TRBJ1-2; D perhaps matches TRBD1 (5 bases). The germline gives CDR1 SGHDT, CDR2 YYEEEE. The ends were cut back, 0 bases at V and 10 bases at J, with 7 bases in the middle. CDR3 size: 11 residues. CDR3 region: CASSLAGLYTF. In nucleotides, the CDR3 is TGTGCCAGCAGCTTGGCGGGACTCTACACCTTC.

The chain employs TRBV6-5 and TRBJ2-2; 7 bases fit TRBD1. The junction had 3 bases not matched to a gene; V was cut back by 4 bases and J by 1 base. The length of the CDR3 is 15 residues. Germline loops: CDR1 MNHEY, CDR2 SVGAGI. CDR3 in DNA: TGTGCCAGCAGTTCGGGACAGTGGAACACCGGGGAGCTGTTTTTT. Translating it yields CASSSGQWNTGELFF.

This clonotype was counted between two and nine times. V and J are TRBV18 and TRBJ1-1; TRBD1 might be the D (6 bases). The V and J ends lost 3 bases and 0 bases respectively, with 17 bases between them. Germline values: CDR1 KGHSH, CDR2 LQKENI. The CDR3 has 17 residues. In nucleotides, the CDR3 is TGTGCCAGCTCACCCCCTTTACAGGGCCATATGAACACTGAAGCTTTCTTT. This gives the protein CASSPPLQGHMNTEAFF. Using reference TRBV18 and TRBJ1-1 for the parts outside the CDR3, the full variable domain is NAGVMQNPRHLVRRRGQEARLRCSPMKGHSHVYWYRQLPEEGLKFMVYLQKENIIDESGMPKERFSAEFPKEGPSILRIQQVVRGDSAAYFCASSPPLQGHMNTEAFFGQGTRLTVV.

This clonotype was seen a single time. The V call is TRBV5-1, the J call TRBJ1-1; weak D call: TRBD1 (6 bases). CDR1 is SGHRS and CDR2 is YFSETQ in the germline V gene. Trimming left V 3 bases short and J 5 bases short, with 14 bases between. The CDR3 contains 14 residues. The CDR3 nucleotides read TGCGCCAGCAGCTGGGGGGGGCAGTCGACTGAAGCTTTCTTT. Translated, it gives CASSWGGQSTEAFF.

This chain uses TRBV5-5 with TRBJ1-3; D gene unclear. The CDR3 totals 15 residues. V lost 1 base to trimming and J lost 0 bases, with 8 bases between them. Looked up from germline, CDR1 is SGHKS and CDR2 is YYEKEE (reference sequence). CDR3 amino acids: CASSLWRDSGNTIYF. The CDR3, as DNA: TGTGCCAGCAGCTTGTGGCGTGACTCTGGAAACACCATATATTTT.

This chain joins TRBV5-1 and TRBJ2-1; weak D call: TRBD1 (6 bases). Trimming left V 5 bases short and J 7 bases short, with 25 bases between. The CDR3 is 17 residues long. From germline, CDR1 is SGHRS and CDR2 YFSETQ. The CDR3 sequence: CASSTVGVGGSKNEQFF. For the CDR3, the DNA is TGCGCCAGCAGTACGGTAGGCGTAGGGGGAAGCAAGAATGAGCAGTTCTTC.